This TCR beta chain is drawn from a study of T cells after yellow fever vaccination. Study details: Each low-cell-number fraction was prepared by means of SMART-Seq v4 Ultra Low Input.

This clonotype was observed a handful of times. The antigen is undetermined. Points from the study as a whole: When the response was secondary, it was weaker but reached its peak faster, day 5 versus 15. Re-detected after boosting: most primary clones, about 96% of CD4 and roughly 88% of CD8.

TCR cDNA, made by 5'RACE template switching, carried an added universal primer site and UMIs. TCRdb used MiXCR to reprocess the 5' RACE reads, holding one entry per CDR3 protein. The data contain roughly 310,000 distinct CDR3 sequences, approximately 3.9% of them seen just once; the ten biggest clones take up around a quarter. Trimming removed 1 base from V and 4 bases from J, with 14 bases in between. Per germline, CDR1 MGHRA and CDR2 YSYEKL. The CDR3 is 16 amino acids. The material sequenced was PBMCs, taken on the day of the yellow fever booster vaccination. The source is a man between 18 and 29 years old who received the YFV17D yellow fever vaccine. J is TRBJ2-1 and V is TRBV4-1; D remains ambiguous. This CDR3 is CASSQVGGLGYNEQFF. For the CDR3, the DNA is TGCGCCAGCAGCCAAGTGGGCGGCCTAGGGTACAATGAGCAGTTCTTC.